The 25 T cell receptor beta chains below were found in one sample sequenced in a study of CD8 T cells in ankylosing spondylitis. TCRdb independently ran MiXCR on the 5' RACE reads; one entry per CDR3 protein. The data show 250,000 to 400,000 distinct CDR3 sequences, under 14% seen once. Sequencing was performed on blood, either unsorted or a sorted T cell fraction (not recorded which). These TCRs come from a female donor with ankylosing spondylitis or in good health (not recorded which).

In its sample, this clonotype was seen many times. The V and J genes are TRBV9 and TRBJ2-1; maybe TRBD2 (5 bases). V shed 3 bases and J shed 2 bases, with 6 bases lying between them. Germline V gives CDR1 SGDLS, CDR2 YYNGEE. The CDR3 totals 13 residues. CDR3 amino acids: CASSEGAYNEQFF. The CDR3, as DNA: TGTGCCAGCAGCGAGGGAGCCTACAATGAGCAGTTCTTC.

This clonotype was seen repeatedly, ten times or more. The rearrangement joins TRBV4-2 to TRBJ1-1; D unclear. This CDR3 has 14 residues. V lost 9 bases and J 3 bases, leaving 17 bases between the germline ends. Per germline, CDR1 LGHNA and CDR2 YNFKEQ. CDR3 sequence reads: CASRAVGPDTEAFF. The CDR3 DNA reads TGTGCCAGTAGGGCCGTAGGTCCTGACACTGAAGCTTTCTTT.

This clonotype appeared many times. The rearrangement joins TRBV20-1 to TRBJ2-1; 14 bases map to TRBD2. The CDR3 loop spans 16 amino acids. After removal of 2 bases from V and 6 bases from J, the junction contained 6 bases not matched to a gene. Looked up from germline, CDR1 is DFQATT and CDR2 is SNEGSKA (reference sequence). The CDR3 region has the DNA TGCAGTGCTAGAACCAGGGGACTAGCGGGAGCCAATGAGCAGTTCTTC. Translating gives CSARTRGLAGANEQFF.

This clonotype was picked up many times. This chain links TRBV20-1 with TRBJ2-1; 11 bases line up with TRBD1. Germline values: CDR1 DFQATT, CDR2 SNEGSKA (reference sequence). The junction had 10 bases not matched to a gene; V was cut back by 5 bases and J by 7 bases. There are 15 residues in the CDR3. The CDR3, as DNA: TGCAGTGCTGAACCCTTGGACAGGGGGCCAAATGAGCAGTTCTTC. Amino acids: CSAEPLDRGPNEQFF.

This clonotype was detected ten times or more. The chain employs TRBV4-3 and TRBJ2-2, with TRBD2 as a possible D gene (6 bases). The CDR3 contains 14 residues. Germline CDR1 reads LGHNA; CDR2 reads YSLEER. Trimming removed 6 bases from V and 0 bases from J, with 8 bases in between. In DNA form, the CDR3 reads TGCGCCAGCAGGAGCGGGCCGAACACCGGGGAGCTGTTTTTT. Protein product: CASRSGPNTGELFF.

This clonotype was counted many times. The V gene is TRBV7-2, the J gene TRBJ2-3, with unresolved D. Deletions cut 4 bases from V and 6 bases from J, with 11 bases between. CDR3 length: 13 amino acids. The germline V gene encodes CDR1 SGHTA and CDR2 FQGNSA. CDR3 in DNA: TGTGCCAGCAGCTCAGACCCCGGGGATACGCAGTATTTT. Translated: CASSSDPGDTQYF.

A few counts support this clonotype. This CDR3 is CASSQVDRVQPQHF. Here the CDR3 DNA reads TGTGCCAGCAGCCAAGTGGACAGGGTTCAGCCCCAGCATTTT. This chain joins TRBV3-1 and TRBJ1-5; TRBD1 aligns across 8 bases. J lost 6 bases, V lost 1 base, and 2 bases had no gene match. The CDR3 is made up of 14 amino acids. Per the germline V gene, CDR1 is LGHDT and CDR2 is YNNKEL (reference sequence).

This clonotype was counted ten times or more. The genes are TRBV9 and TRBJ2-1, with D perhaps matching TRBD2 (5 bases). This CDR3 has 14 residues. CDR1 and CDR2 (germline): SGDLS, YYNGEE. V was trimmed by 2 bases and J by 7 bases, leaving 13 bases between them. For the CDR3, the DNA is TGTGCCAGCAGCGTTGGTTTTGCGGGTAATGAGCAGTTCTTC. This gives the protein CASSVGFAGNEQFF.

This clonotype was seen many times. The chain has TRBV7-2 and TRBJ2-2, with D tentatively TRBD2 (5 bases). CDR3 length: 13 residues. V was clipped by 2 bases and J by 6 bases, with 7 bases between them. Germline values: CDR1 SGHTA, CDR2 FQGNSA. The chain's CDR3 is CASSLTGSGELFF. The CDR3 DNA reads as TGTGCCAGCAGCTTAACGGGGTCCGGGGAGCTGTTTTTT.

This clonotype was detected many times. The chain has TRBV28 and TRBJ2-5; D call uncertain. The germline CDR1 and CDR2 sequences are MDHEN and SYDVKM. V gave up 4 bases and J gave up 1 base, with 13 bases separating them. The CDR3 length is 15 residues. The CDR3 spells CASSSQRGPQETQYF. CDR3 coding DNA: TGTGCCAGCAGTTCCCAGCGAGGACCCCAAGAGACCCAGTACTTC.

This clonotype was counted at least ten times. CDR3 residues: CASSQVSSSPNYEQYF. CDR3 DNA sequence: TGTGCCAGCAGCCAAGTATCGTCTTCTCCCAATTACGAGCAGTACTTC. This sequence joins TRBV3-1 and TRBJ2-7; D is ambiguous. This CDR3 has 16 residues. V lost 1 base, J lost 4 bases, and 17 bases lay in between. The germline gives CDR1 LGHDT, CDR2 YNNKEL (reference sequence).

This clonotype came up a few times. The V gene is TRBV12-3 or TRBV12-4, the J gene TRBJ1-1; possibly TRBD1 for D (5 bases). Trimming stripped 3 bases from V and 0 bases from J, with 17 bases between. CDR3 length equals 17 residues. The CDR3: CASSLGPAGALNTEAFF. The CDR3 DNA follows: TGTGCCAGCAGTTTGGGGCCCGCCGGGGCCTTGAACACTGAAGCTTTCTTT.

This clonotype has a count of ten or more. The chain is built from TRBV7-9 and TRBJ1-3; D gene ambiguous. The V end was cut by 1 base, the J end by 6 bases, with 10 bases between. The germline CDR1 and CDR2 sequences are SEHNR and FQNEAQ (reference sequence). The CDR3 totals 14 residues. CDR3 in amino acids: CASSLGIGENTIYF. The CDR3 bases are TGTGCCAGCAGCTTAGGGATTGGTGAAAACACCATATATTTT.

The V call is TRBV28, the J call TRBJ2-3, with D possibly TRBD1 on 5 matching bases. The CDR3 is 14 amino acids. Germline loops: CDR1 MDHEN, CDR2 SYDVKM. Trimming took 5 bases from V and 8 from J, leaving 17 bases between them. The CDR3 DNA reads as TGTGCCAGCAGTCCACGGACACGCCCGGGTACGCAGTATTTT. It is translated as CASSPRTRPGTQYF. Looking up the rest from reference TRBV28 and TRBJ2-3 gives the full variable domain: DVKVTQSSRYLVKRTGEKVFLECVQDMDHENMFWYRQDPGLGLRLIYFSYDVKMKEKGDIPEGYSVSREKKERFSLILESASTNQTSMYLCASSPRTRPGTQYFGPGTRLTVL.

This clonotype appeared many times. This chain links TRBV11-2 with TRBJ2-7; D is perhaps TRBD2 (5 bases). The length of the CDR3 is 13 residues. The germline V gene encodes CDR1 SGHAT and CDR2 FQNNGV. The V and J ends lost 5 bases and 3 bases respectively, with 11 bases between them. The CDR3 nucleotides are TGTGCCAGCAGCCTCGGACTCGACTACGAGCAGTACTTC. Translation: CASSLGLDYEQYF.

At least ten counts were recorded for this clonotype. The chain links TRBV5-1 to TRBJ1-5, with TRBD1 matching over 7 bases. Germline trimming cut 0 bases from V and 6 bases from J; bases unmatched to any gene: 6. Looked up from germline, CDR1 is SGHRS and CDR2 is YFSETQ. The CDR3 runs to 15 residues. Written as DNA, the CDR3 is TGCGCCAGCAGCTTGGAGGGGGCGCGAGGTCAGCCCCAGCATTTT. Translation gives CASSLEGARGQPQHF.

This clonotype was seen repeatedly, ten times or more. As DNA, the CDR3 is TGCAGTGCCCACAGGGTTGGGACGAACGAGCAGTACTTC. It yields the protein CSAHRVGTNEQYF. The chain links TRBV20-1 to TRBJ2-7; D perhaps matches TRBD1 (6 bases). The V end lost 6 bases, the J end lost 5 bases, and 17 bases lay between the germline ends. Germline CDR1 DFQATT, CDR2 SNEGSKA (reference sequence). The CDR3 sequence is 13 residues long.

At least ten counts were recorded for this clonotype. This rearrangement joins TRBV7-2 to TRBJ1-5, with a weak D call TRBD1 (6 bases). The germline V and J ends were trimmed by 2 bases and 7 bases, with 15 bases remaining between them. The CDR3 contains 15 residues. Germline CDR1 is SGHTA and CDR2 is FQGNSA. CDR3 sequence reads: CASSLNGGQGQPQHF. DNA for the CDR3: TGTGCCAGCAGCTTAAATGGGGGGCAGGGCCAGCCCCAGCATTTT.

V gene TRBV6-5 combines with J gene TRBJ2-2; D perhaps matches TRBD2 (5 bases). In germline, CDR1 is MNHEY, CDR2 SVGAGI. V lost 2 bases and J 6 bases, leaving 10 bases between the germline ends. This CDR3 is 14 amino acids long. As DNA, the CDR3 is TGTGCCAGCAGTTACCCAAATAGCGCCGGGGAGCTGTTTTTT. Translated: CASSYPNSAGELFF.

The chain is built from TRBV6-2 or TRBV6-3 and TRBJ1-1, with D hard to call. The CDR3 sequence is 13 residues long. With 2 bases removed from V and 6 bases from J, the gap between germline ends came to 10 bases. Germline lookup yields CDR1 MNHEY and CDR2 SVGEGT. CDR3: CASSYGRPAEAFF. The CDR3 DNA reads TGTGCCAGCAGTTACGGACGGCCCGCTGAAGCTTTCTTT.

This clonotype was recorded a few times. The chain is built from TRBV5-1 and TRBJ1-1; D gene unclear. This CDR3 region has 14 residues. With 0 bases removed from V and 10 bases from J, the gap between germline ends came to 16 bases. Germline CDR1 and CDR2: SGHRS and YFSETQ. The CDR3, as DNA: TGCGCCAGCAGCTTGGAACAGACTCCCGTCGGAGCTTTCTTT. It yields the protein CASSLEQTPVGAFF.

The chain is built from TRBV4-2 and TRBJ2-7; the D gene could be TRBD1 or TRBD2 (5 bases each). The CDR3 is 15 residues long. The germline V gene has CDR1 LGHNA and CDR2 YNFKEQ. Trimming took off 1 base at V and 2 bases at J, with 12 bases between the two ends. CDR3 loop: CASSQVGDRTYEQYF. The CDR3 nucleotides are TGTGCCAGCAGCCAAGTCGGGGACCGGACCTACGAGCAGTACTTC.

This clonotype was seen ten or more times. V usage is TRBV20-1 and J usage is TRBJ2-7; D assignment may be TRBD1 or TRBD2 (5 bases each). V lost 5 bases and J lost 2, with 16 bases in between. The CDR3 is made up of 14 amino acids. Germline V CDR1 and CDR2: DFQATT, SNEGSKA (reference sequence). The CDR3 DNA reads TGCAGTGCTTTGCCGGGACCATCAGCCTACGAGCAGTACTTC. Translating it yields CSALPGPSAYEQYF.

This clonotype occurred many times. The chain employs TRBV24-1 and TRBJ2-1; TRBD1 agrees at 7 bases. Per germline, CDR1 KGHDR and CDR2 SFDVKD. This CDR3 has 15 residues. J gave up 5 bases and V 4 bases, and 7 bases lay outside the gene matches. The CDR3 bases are TGTGCCACCAGTGACTTGGACAGGAGTCACAATGAGCAGTTCTTC. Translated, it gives CATSDLDRSHNEQFF.

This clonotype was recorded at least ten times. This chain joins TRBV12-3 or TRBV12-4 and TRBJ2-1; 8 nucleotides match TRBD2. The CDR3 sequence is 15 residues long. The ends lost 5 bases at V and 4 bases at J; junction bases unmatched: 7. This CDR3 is CASSRNSGKYNEQFF. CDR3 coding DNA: TGTGCCAGCAGTCGAAATAGCGGGAAATACAATGAGCAGTTCTTC.